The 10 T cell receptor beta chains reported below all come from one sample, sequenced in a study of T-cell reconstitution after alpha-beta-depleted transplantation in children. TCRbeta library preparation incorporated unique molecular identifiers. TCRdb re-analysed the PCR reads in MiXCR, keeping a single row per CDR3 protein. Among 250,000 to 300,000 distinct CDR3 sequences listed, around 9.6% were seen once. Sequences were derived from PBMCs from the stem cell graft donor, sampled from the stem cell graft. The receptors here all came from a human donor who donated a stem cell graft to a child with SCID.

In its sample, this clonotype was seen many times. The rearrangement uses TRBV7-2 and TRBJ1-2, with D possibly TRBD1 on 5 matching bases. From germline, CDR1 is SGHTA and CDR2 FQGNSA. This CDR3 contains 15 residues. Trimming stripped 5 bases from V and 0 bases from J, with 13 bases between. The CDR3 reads CASSPRGGANYGYTF. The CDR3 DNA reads TGTGCCAGCAGCCCCCGTGGAGGGGCTAACTATGGCTACACCTTC.

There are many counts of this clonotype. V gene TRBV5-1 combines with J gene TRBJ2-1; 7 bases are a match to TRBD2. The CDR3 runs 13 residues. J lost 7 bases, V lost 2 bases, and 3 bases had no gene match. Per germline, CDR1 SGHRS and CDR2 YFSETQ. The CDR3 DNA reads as TGCGCCAGCAGCTTTGGGGGGGGGAATGAGCAGTTCTTC. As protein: CASSFGGGNEQFF.

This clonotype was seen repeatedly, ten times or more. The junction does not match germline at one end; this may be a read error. This CDR3 reads CGARRGQETQYF. In nucleotides, the CDR3 is TGCGGTGCTAGGAGGGGACAAGAGACCCAGTACTTC. The J gene is TRBJ2-5, the V gene TRBV20-1, with D possibly matching TRBD2 (6 bases). Germline-derived CDR1 and CDR2 are DFQATT and SNEGSKA (reference sequence). The CDR3 length is 12 residues.

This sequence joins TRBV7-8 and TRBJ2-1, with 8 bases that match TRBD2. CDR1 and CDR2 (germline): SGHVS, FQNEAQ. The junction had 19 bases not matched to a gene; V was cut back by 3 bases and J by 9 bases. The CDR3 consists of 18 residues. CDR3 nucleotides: TGTGCCAGCAGCTTTGGCACCCGGCTAGGCGGGGGGAGGGGTGAGCAGTTCTTC. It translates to CASSFGTRLGGGRGEQFF.

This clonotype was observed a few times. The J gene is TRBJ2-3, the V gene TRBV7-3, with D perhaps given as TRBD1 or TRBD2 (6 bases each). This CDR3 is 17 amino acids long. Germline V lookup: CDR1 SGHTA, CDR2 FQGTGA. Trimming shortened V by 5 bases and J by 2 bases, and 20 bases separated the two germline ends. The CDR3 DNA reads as TGTGCCAGCAGCCCCCAGTGGGGGGCAGGACCCACAGATACGCAGTATTTT. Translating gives CASSPQWGAGPTDTQYF.

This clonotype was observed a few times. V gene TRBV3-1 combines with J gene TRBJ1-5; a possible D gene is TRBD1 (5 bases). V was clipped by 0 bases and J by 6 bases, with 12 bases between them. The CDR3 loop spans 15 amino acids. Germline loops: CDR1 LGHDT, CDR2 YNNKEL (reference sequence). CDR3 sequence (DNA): TGTGCCAGCAGCCAAGATGGGTGGGGGGGTCAGCCCCAGCATTTT. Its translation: CASSQDGWGGQPQHF.

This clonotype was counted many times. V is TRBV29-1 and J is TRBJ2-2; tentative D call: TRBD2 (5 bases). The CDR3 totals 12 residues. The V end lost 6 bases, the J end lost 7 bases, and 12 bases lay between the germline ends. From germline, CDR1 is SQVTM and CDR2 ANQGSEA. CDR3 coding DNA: TGCAGCGTCAGAAGCGGAGTCGGGGAGCTGTTTTTT. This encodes CSVRSGVGELFF.

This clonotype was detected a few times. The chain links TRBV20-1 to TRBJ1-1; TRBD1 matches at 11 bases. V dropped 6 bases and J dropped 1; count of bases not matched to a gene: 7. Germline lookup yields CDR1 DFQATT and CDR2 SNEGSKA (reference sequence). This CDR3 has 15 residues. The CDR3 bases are TGCAGTGCCGCGCTGGGACAGGGGGGGAACACTGAAGCTTTCTTT. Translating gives CSAALGQGGNTEAFF.

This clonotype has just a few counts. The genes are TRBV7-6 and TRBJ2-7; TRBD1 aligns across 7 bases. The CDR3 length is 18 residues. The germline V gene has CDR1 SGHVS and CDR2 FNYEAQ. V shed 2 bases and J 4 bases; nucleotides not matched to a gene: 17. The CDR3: CASSLIVPEGAGVYEQYF. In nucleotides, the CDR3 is TGTGCCAGCAGCTTAATCGTCCCTGAGGGGGCAGGGGTGTACGAGCAGTACTTC.

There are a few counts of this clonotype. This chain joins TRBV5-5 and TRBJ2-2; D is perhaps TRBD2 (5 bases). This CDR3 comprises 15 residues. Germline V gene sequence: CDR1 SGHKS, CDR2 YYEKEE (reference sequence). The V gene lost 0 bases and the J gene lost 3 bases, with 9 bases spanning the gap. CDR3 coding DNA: TGTGCCAGCAGCTTGGGAGGGTCGTACACCGGGGAGCTGTTTTTT. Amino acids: CASSLGGSYTGELFF.